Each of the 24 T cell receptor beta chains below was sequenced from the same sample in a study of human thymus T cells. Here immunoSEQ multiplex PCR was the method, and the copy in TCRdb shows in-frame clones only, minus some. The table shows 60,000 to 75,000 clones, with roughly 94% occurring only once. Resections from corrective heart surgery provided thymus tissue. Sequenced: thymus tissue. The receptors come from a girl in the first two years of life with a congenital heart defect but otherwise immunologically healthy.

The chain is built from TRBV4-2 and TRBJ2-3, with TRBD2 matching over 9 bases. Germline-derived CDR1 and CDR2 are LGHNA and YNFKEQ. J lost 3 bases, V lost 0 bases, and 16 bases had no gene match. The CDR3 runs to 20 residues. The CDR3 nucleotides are TGTGCCAGCAGCCAAGATGACGCAGGAAGCAGCGGGGGGAAGACAGATACGCAGTATTTT. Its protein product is CASSQDDAGSSGGKTDTQYF.

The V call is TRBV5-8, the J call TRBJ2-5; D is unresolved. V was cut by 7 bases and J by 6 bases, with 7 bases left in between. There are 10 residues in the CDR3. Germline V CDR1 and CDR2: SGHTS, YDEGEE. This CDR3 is CASPRKTQYF. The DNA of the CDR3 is TGTGCCAGCCCAAGGAAGACCCAGTACTTC.

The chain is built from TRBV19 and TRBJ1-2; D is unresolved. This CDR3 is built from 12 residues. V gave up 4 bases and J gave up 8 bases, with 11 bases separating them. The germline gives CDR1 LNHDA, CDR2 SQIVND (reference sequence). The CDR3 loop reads CASSSNRSGYTF. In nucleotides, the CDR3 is TGTGCCAGTAGTAGTAACAGATCCGGCTACACCTTC.

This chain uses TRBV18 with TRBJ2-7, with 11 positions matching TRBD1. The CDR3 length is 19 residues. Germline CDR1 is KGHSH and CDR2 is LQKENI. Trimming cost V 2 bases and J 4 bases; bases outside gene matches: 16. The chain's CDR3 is CASSPKILILRDRGYEQYF. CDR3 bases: TGTGCCAGCTCACCAAAGATCCTCATACTCCGGGACAGGGGGTACGAGCAGTACTTC.

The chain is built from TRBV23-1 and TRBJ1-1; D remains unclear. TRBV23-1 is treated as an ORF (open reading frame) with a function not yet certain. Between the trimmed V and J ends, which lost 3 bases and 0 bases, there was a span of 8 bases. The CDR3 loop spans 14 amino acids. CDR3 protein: CASSQPRLNTEAFF. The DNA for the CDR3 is TGCGCCAGCAGTCAGCCCAGGCTGAACACTGAAGCTTTCTTT.

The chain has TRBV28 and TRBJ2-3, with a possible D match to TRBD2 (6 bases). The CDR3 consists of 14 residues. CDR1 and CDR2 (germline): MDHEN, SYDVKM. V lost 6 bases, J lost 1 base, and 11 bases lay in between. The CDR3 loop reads CASSRRGGTDTQYF. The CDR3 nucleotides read TGTGCCAGCAGCCGGCGCGGGGGCACAGATACGCAGTATTTT.

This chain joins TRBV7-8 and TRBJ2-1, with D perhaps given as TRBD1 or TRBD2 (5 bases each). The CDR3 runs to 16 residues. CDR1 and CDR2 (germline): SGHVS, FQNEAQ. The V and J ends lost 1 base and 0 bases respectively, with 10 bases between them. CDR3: CASSLVMGVSYNEQFF. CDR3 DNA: TGTGCCAGCAGCTTAGTGATGGGGGTCTCCTACAATGAGCAGTTCTTC.

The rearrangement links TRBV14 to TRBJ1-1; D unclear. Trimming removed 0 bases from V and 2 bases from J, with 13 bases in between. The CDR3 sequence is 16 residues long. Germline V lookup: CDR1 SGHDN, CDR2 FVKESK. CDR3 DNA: TGTGCCAGCAGCCAAGATTACGCGATCGGAAACACTGAAGCTTTCTTT. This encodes CASSQDYAIGNTEAFF.

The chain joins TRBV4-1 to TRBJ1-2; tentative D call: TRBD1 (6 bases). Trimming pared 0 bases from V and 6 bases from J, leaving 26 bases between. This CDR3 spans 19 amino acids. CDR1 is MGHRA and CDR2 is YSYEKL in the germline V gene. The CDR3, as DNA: TGCGCCAGCAGCCAAGATCGGGGATGGGGGGCAAAGATTAATCATGGCTACACCTTC. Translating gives CASSQDRGWGAKINHGYTF.

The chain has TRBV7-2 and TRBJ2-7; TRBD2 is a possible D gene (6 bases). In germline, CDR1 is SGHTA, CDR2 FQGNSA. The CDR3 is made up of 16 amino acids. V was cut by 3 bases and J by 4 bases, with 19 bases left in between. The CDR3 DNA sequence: TGTGCCAGCAGCTTGTTAGTCCGGGAGAGCCGGTACGAGCAGTACTTC. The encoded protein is CASSLLVRESRYEQYF.

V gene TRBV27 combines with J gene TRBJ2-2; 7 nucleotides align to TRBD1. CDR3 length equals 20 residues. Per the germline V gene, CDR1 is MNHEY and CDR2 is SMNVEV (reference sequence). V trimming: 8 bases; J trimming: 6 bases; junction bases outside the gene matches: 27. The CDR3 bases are TGTGCCAGCGGGTCCCCTCCCTCTCTATTTAGGGGGCGTCGATCCGGGGAGCTGTTTTTT. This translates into CASGSPPSLFRGRRSGELFF.

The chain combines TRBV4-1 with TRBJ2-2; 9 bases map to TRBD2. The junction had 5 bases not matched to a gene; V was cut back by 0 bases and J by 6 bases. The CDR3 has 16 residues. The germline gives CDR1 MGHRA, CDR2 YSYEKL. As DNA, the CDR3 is TGCGCCAGCAGCCAAGAAAGCCTAGCGGGACCCGGGGAGCTGTTTTTT. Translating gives CASSQESLAGPGELFF.

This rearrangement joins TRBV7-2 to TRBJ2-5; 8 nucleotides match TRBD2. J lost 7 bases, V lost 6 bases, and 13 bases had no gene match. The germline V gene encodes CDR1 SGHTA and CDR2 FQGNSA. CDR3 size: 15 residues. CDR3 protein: CASRRTSWSMGTQYF. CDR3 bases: TGTGCCAGCAGACGGACTAGCTGGAGCATGGGGACCCAGTACTTC.

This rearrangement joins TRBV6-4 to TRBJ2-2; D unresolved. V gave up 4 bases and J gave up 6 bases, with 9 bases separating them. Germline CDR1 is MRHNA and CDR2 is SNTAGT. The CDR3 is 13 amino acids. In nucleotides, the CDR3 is TGTGCCAGCAGTGTTCACTTTGCCGGGGAGCTGTTTTTT. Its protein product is CASSVHFAGELFF.

The CDR3 loop reads CASSPVGQGPHGYTF. CDR3 bases: TGTGCCAGCAGCCCCGTCGGACAGGGGCCTCATGGCTACACCTTC. V and J are TRBV14 and TRBJ1-2, with TRBD1 matching 9 bases. CDR1 is SGHDN and CDR2 is FVKESK in the germline V gene. J was trimmed by 6 bases and V by 4 bases; bases with no gene match: 9. This CDR3 contains 15 residues.

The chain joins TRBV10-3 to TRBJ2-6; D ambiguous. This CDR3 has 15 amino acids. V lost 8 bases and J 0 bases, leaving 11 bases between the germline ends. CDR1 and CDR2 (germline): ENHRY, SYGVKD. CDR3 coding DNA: TGTGCCATCCGAGGTCATCCCTCTGGGGCCAACGTCCTGACTTTC. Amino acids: CAIRGHPSGANVLTF.

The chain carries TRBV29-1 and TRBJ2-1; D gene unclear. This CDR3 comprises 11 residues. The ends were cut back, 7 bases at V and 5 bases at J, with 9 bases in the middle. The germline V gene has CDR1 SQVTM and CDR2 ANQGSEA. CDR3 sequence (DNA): TGCAGCGCCTTGATCCACAATGAGCAGTTCTTC. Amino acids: CSALIHNEQFF.

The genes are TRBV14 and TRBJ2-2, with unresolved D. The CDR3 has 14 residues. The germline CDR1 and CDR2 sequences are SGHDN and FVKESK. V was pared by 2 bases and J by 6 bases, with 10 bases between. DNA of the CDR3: TGTGCCAGCAGCCAACCTCAGGCCCCCGGGGAGCTGTTTTTT. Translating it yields CASSQPQAPGELFF.

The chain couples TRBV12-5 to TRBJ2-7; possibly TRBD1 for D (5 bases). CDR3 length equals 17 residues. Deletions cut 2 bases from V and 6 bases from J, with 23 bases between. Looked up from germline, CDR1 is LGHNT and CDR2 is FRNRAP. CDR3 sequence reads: CASGLIPVPVWGLEQYF. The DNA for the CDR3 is TGTGCTAGTGGTTTGATCCCTGTGCCGGTTTGGGGCCTCGAGCAGTACTTC.

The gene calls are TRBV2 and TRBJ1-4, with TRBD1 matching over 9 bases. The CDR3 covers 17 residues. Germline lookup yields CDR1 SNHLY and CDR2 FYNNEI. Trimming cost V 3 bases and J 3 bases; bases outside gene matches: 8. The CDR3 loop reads CASSDVGQGKANEKLFF. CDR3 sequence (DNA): TGTGCCAGCAGTGACGTCGGACAGGGGAAGGCTAATGAAAAACTGTTTTTT.

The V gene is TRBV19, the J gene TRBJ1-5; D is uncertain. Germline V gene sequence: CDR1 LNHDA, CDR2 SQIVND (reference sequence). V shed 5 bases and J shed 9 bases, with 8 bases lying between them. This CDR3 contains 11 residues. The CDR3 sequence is CASSAPGPQHF. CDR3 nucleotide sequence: TGTGCCAGTAGTGCCCCTGGGCCCCAGCATTTT.

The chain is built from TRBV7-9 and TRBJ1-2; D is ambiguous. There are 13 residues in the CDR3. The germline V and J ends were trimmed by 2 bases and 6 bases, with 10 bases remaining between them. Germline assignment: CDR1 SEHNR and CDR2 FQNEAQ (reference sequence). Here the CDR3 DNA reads TGTGCCAGCAGCTTAATGCCCCGGGATGGCTACACCTTC. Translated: CASSLMPRDGYTF.

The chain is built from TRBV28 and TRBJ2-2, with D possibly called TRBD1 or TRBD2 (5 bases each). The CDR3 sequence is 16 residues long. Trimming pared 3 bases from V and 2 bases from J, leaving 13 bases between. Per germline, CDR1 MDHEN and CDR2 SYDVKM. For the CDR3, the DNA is TGTGCCAGCAGTTTCCCCAGGGACGGTAACACCGGGGAGCTGTTTTTT. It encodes CASSFPRDGNTGELFF.

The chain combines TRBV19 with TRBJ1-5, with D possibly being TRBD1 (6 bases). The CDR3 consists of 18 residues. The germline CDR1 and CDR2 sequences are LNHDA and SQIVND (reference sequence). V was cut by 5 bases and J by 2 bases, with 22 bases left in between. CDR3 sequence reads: CASSSEFDRRAGNQPQHF. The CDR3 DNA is TGTGCCAGTAGTTCCGAATTCGACAGGCGTGCGGGCAATCAGCCCCAGCATTTT.